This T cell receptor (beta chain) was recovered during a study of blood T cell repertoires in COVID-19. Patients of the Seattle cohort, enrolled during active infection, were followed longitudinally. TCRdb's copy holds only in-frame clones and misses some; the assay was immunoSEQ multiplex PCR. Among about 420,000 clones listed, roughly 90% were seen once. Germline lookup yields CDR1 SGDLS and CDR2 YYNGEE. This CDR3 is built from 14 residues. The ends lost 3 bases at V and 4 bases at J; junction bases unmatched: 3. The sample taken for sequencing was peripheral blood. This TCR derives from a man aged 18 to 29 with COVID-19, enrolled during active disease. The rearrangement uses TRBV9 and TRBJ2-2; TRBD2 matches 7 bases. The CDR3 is CASSGGGFTGELFF. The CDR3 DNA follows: TGTGCCAGCAGCGGGGGAGGGTTCACCGGGGAGCTGTTTTTT.